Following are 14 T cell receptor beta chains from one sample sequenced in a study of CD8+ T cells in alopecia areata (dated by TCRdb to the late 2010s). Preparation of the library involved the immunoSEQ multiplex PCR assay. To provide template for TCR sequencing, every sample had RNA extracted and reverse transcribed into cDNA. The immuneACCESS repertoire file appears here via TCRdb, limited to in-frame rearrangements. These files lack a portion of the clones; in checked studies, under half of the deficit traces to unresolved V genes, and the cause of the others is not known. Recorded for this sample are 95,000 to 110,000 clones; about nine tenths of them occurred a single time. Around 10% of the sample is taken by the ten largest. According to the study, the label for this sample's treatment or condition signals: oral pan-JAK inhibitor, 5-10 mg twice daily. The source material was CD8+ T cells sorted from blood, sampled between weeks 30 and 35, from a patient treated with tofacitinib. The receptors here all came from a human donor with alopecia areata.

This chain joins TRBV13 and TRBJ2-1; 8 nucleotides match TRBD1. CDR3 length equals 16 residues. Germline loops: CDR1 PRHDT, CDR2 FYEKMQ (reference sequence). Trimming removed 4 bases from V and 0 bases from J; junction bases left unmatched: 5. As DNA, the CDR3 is TGTGCCAGCAGCTCGGGGACAGGCAGCTCCTACAATGAGCAGTTCTTC. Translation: CASSSGTGSSYNEQFF.

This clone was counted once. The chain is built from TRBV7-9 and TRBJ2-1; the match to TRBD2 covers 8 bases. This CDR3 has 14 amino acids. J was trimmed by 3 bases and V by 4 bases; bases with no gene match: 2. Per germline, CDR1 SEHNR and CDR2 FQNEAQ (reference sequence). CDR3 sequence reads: CASSSAGGYNEQFF. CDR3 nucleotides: TGTGCCAGCAGCTCCGCGGGAGGCTACAATGAGCAGTTCTTC.

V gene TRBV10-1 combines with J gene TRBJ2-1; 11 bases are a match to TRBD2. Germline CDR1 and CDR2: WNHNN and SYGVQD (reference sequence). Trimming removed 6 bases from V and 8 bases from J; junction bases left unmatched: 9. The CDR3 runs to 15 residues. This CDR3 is CASSAIAGGQDEQFF. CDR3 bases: TGCGCCAGCAGCGCTATAGCGGGGGGGCAGGATGAGCAGTTCTTC.

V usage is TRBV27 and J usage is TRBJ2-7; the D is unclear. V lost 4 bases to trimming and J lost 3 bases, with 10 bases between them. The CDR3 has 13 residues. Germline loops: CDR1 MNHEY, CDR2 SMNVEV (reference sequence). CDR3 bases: TGTGCCAGCAGTTACGACATTTTCTACGAGCAGTACTTC. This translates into CASSYDIFYEQYF.

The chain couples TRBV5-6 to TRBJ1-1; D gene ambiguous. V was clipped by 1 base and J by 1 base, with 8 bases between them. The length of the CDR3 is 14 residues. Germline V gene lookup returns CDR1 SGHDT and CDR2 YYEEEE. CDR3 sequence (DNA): TGTGCCAGCAGCTTGATAGGAGGGAACACTGAAGCTTTCTTT. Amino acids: CASSLIGGNTEAFF.

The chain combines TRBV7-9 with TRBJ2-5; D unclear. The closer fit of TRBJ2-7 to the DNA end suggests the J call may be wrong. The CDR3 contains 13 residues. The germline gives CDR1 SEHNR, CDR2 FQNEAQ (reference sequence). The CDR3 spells CASSGPRSYEQYF. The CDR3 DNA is TGTGCCAGCAGCGGCCCCAGGTCCTACGAGCAGTACTTC.

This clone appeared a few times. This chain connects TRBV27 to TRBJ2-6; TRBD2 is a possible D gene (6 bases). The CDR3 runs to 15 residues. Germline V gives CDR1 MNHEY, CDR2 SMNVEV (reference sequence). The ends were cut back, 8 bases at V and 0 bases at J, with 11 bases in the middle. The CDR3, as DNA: TGTGCCAGCTCCGGGACTTCCTCTGGGGCCAACGTCCTGACTTTC. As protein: CASSGTSSGANVLTF. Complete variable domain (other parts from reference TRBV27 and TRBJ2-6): EAQVTQNPRYLITVTGKKLTVTCSQNMNHEYMSWYRQDPGLGLRQIYYSMNVEVTDKGDVPEGYKVSRKEKRNFPLILESPSPNQTSLYFCASSGTSSGANVLTFGAGSRLTVL.

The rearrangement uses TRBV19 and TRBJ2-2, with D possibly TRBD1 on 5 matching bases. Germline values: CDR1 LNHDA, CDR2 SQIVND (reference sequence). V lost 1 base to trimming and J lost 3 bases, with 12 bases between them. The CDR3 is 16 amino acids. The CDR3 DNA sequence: TGTGCCAGTAGTATAGTTGACAGTAGTGACACCGGGGAGCTGTTTTTT. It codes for CASSIVDSSDTGELFF.

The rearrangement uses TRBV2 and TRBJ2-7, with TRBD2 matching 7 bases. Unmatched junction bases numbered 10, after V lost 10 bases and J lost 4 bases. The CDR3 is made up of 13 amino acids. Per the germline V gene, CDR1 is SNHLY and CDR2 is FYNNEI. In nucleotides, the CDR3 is TGTGCCACCCTCGGGACTAACAAGTACGAGCAGTACTTC. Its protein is CATLGTNKYEQYF.

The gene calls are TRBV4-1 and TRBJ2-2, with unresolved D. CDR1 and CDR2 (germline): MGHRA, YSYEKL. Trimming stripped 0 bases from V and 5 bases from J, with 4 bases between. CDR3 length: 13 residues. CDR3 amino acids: CASSQDMTGELFF. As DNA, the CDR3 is TGCGCCAGCAGCCAAGATATGACCGGGGAGCTGTTTTTT.

In nucleotides, the CDR3 is TGTGCCAGCAGCGGATCGGGCACTGAAGCTTTCTTT. Protein product: CASSGSGTEAFF. The chain uses TRBV9 and TRBJ1-1, with D hard to call. V dropped 3 bases and J dropped 4 bases, with 7 bases sitting between them. CDR3 length equals 12 residues. Germline CDR1 is SGDLS and CDR2 is YYNGEE.

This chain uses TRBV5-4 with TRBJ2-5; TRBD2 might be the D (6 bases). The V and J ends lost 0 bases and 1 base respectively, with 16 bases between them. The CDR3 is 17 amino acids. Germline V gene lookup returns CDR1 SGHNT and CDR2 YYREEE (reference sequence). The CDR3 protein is CASSLGGGVSSQETQYF. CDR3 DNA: TGTGCCAGCAGCTTGGGGGGCGGGGTCTCCTCCCAAGAGACCCAGTACTTC.

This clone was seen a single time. This chain's CDR3 is CASSEYKYNEQFF. CDR3 coding DNA: TGTGCCAGCAGTGAATATAAATACAATGAGCAGTTCTTC. The genes are TRBV25-1 and TRBJ2-1; no definite D call. Germline lookup yields CDR1 MGHDK and CDR2 SYGVNS. The ends were cut back, 0 bases at V and 4 bases at J, with 4 bases in the middle. This CDR3 has 13 amino acids.

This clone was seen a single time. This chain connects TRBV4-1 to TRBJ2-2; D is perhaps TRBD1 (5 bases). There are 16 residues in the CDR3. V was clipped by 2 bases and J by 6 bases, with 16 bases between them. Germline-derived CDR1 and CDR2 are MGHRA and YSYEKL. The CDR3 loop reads CASSQRVGIGAGELFF. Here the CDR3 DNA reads TGCGCCAGCAGCCAACGGGTGGGAATAGGGGCCGGGGAGCTGTTTTTT.